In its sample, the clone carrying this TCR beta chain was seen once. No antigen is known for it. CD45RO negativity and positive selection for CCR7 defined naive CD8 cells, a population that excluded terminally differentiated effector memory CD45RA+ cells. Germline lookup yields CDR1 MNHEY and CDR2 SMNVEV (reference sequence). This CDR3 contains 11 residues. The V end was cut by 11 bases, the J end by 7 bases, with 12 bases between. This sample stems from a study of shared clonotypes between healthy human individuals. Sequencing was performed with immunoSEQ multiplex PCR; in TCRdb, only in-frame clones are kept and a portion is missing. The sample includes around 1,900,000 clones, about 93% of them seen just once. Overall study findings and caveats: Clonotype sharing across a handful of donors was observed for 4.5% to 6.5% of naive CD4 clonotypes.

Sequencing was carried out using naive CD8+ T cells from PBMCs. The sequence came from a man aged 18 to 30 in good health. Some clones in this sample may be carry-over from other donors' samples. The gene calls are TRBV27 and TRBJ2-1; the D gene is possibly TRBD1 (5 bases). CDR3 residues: CAVRVGNEQFF. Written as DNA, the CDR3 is TGTGCCGTCAGGGTAGGGAATGAGCAGTTCTTC.